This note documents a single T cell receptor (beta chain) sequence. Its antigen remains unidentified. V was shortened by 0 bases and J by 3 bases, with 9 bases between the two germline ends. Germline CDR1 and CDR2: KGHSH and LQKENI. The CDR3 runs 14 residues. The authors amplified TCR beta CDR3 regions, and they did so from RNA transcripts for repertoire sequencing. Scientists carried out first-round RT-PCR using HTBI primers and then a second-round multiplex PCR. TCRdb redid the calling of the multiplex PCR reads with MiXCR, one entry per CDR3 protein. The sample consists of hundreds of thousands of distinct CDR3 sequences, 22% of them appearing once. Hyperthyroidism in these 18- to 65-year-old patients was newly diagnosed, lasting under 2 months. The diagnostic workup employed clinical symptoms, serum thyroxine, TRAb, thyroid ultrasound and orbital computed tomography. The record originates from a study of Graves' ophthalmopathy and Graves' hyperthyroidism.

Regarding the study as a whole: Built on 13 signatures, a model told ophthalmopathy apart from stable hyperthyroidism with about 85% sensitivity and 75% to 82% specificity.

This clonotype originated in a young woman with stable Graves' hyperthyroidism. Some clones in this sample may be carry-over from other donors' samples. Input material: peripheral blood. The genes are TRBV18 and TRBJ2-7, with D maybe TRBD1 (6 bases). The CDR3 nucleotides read TGTGCCAGCTCACCACCGGCACAGGGCTACGAGCAGTACTTC. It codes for CASSPPAQGYEQYF.